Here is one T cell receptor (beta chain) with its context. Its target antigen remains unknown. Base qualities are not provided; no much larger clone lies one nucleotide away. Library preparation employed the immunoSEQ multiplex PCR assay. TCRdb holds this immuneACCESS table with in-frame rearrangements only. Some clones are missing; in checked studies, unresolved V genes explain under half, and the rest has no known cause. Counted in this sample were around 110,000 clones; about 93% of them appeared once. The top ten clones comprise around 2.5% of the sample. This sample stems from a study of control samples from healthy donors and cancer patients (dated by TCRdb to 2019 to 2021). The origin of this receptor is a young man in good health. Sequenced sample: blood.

The DNA is TGTGCCAGCAGTGACTCTAGTCTTAGCACAGATACGCAGTATTTT. Translated, it reads CASSDSSLSTDTQYF. Rearrangement joined TRBV6-4 to TRBJ2-3, with the identity of the D gene unclear. From cysteine to phenylalanine, the CDR3 is 15 amino acids long. Only CDR3 DNA is held: 45 bases, read in frame from base 1. At the junction V is shortened by 0 bases and J by 0 bases, with 7 bases in between. The germline V gene specifies MRHNA as CDR1 and SNTAGT as CDR2.